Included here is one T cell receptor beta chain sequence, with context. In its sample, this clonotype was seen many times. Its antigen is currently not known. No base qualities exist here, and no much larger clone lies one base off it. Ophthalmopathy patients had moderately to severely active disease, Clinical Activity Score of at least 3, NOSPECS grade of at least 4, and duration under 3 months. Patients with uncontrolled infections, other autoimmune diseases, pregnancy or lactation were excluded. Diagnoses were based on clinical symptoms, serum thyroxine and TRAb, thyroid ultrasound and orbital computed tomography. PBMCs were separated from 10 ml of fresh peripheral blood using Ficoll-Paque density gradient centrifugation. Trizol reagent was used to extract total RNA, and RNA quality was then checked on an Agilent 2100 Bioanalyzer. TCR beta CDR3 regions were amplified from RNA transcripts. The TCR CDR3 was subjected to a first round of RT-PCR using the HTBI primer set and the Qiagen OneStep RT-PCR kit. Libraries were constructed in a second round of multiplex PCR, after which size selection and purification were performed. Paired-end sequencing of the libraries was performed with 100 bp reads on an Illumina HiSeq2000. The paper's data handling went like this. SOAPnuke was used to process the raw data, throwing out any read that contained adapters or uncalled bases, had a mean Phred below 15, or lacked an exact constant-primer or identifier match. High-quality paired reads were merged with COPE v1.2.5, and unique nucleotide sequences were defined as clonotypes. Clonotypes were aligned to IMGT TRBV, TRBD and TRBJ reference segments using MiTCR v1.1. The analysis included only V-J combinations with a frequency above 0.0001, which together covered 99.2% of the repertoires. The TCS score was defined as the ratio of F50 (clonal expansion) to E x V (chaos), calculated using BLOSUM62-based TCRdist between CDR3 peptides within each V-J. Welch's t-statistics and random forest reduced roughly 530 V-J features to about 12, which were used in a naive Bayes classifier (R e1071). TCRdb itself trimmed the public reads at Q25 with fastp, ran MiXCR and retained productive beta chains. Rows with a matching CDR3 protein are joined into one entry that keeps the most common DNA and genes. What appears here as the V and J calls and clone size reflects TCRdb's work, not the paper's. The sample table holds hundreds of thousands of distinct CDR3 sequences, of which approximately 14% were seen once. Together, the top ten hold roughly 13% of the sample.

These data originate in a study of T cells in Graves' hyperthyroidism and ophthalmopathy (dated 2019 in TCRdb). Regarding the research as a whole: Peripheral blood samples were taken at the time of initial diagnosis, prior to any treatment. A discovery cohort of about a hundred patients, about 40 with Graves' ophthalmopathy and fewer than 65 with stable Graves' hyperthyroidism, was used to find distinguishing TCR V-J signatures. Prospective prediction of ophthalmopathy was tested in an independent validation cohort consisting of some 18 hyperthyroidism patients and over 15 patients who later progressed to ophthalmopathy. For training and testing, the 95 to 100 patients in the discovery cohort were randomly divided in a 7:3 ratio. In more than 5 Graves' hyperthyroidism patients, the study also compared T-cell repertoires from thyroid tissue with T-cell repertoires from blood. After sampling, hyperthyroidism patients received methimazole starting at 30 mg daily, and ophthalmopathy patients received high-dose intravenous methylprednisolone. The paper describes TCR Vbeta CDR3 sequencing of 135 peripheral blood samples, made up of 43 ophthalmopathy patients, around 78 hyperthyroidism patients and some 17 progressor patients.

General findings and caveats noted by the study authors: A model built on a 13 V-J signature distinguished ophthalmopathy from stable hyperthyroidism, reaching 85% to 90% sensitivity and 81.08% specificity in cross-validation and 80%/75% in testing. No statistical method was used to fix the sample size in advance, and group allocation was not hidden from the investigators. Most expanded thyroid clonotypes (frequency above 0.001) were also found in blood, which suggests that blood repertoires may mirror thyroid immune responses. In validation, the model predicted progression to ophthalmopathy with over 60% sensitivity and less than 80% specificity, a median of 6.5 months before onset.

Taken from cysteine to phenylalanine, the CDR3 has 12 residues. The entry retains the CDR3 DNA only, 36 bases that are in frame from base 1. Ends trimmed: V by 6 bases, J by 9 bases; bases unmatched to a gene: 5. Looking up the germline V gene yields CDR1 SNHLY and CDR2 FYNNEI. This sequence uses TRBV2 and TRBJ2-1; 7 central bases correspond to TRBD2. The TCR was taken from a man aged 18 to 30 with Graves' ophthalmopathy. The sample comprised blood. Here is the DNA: TGTGCCAGCAGCTGGACTAGATCTGAGCAGTTCTTC. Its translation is CASSWTRSEQFF.